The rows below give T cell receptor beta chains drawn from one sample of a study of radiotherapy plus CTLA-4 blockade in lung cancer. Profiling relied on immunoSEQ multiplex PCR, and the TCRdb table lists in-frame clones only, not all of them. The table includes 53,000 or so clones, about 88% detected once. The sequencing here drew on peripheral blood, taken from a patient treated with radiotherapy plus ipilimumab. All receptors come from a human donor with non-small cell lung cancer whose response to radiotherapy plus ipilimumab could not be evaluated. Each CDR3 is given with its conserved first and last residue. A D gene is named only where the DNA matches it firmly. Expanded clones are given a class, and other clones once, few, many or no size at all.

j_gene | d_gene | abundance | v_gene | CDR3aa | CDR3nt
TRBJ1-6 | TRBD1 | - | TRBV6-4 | CASSTDRDSPLHF | TGTGCCAGCAGTACCGACAGGGATTCACCCCTCCACTTT
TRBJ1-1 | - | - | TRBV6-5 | CASSREGSNTEAFF | TGTGCCAGCAGTAGGGAGGGCTCGAACACTGAAGCTTTCTTT
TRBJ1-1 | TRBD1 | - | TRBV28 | CASSPPDRETEAFF | TGTGCCAGCAGCCCCCCTGACAGGGAGACTGAAGCTTTCTTT
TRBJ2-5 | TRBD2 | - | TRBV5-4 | CASSLGRWASGVQETQYF | TGTGCCAGCAGCTTGGGGCGGTGGGCTAGCGGGGTCCAAGAGACCCAGTACTTC
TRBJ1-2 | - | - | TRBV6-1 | CASSESGGNWGYTF | TGTGCCAGCAGTGAATCAGGAGGTAACTGGGGCTACACCTTC
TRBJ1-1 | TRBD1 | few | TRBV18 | CASLGQGKETEAFF | TGTGCCAGCCTCGGACAGGGGAAGGAGACTGAAGCTTTCTTT
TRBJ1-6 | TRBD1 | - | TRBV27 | CASRGTGSYNSPLHF | TGTGCCAGCAGGGGGACAGGATCCTATAATTCACCCCTCCACTTT
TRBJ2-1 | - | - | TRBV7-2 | CASSLRLDNEQFF | TGTGCCAGCAGCCTACGACTAGACAATGAGCAGTTCTTC
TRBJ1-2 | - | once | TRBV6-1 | CASSEAGVGYGYTF | TGTGCCAGCAGTGAAGCGGGCGTCGGCTATGGCTACACCTTC
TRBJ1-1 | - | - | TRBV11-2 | CASNPGTLRTEAFF | TGTGCCAGCAACCCCGGGACTCTGAGGACTGAAGCTTTCTTT
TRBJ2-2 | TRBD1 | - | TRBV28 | CASRGHTGGVANTGELFF | TGTGCCAGCAGAGGACATACAGGGGGCGTGGCGAACACCGGGGAGCTGTTTTTT
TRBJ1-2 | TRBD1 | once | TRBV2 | CASSRDRNYGYTF | TGTGCCAGCAGTAGGGACAGGAACTATGGCTACACCTTC
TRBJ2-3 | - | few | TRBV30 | CAQSMRSTDTQYF | TGTGCCCAAAGCATGCGTAGCACAGATACGCAGTATTTT
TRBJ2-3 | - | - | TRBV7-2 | CASSLMTASTDTQYF | TGTGCCAGCAGCTTAATGACAGCGAGCACAGATACGCAGTATTTT
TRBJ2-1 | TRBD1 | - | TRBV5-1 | CASSLALRGQGAGNEQFF | TGCGCCAGCAGCTTGGCCTTACGGGGACAGGGGGCTGGAAATGAGCAGTTCTTC
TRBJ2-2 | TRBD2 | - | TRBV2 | CASKVAGGPAGELFF | TGTGCCAGCAAAGTTGCGGGAGGGCCCGCCGGGGAGCTGTTTTTT
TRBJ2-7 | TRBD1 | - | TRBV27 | CASSFGGTGSHEQYF | TGTGCCAGCAGTTTCGGGGGGACAGGGTCTCACGAGCAGTACTTC
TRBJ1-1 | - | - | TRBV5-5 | CASSLGATEAFF | TGTGCCAGCAGCTTGGGGGCCACTGAAGCTTTCTTT
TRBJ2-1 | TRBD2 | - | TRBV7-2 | CASTPPPGLGNEQFF | TGTGCCAGCACCCCTCCGCCGGGACTAGGGAATGAGCAGTTCTTC
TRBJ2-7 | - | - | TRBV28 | CASSFLAEDSYEQYF | TGTGCCAGCAGTTTCTTGGCAGAAGATTCCTACGAGCAGTACTTC
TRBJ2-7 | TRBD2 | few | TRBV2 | CASSELLAGVEQYF | TGTGCCAGCAGTGAACTACTAGCGGGAGTTGAGCAGTACTTC
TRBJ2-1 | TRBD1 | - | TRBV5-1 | CASSHDRGHYNEQFF | TGCGCCAGCAGCCACGACAGGGGGCACTACAATGAGCAGTTCTTC
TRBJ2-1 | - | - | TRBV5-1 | CASSFRAPGNEQFF | TGCGCCAGCAGCTTTCGGGCCCCAGGGAATGAGCAGTTCTTC